These T cell receptor beta chains were read from a single sample in a study of tumor and adjacent non-tumor tissue in lung cancer. TCRdb redid the calling of the multiplex PCR reads with MiXCR, one entry per CDR3 protein. The profile shows over 80,000 distinct CDR3 sequences, less than 85% of them singletons. Input material: distant non-tumor lung tissue. These receptors were collected from a man between 60 and 75 years old with small cell lung cancer. Each CDR3 is given with its conserved first and last residue. The D gene is left open where the match is weak. Clone size is stated in some rows and not others, as once, few, many or a class when expanded.

CDR3aa,CDR3nt,d_gene,j_gene,abundance,v_gene
CVSSHEGKQGAQYGYTF,TGCGTCAGCAGCCACGAAGGAAAGCAGGGGGCCCAATATGGCTACACCTTC,TRBD1,TRBJ1-2,.,TRBV4-1
CASSGLAGVNTGDLFF,TGTGCCAGTAGTGGGCTAGCGGGTGTAAACACCGGGGACCTGTTTTTT,TRBD2,TRBJ2-2,.,TRBV6-1
CASTDRTARNEQFF,TGTGCCAGCACCGACCGGACAGCCCGCAATGAGCAGTTCTTC,.,TRBJ2-1,few,TRBV6-2/TRBV6-3
CASRNLSGRAGYNEQFF,TGTGCCAGCCGAAACCTTAGCGGGAGGGCCGGCTACAACGAGCAGTTCTTC,TRBD2,TRBJ2-1,.,TRBV6-5
CSARELATDYNEQFF,TGCAGTGCTAGAGAACTAGCGACAGACTACAATGAGCAGTTCTTC,TRBD2,TRBJ2-1,many,TRBV20-1
CASGLGAPETNEQFF,TGCGCTAGCGGCTTGGGGGCCCCGGAAACCAATGAGCAGTTCTTC,.,TRBJ2-1,.,TRBV5-1
CASSPQGTEAFF,TGTGCCAGCAGCCCCCAGGGAACTGAAGCTTTCTTT,.,TRBJ1-1,many,TRBV13
CASGLGAGENTGDLFF,TGCGCCAGCGGCTTGGGTGCCGGGGAGAACACCGGGGACCTGTTTTTT,.,TRBJ2-2,.,TRBV5-1
CATTSSGRLNTGELFF,TGTGCCACCACTTCTAGCGGCCGTCTGAACACCGGGGAGCTGTTTTTT,TRBD2,TRBJ2-2,.,TRBV6-2/TRBV6-3
CSFGDFTTYEQYF,TGCAGCTTTGGGGACTTTACAACCTACGAGCAGTACTTC,.,TRBJ2-7,.,TRBV29-1
CASRRQRDDTQFF,TGTGCCAGCAGGCGGCAGAGGGACGATACGCAGTTCTTC,.,TRBJ2-1,.,TRBV11-2
CASSRDDTGIAGRTGKLSF,TGTGCCAGCAGTCGTGATGACACGGGAATAGCGGGTCGCACCGGGAAGCTGTCTTTT,TRBD2,TRBJ2-2,.,TRBV11-3